This TCR beta chain was identified during a study of T cells in Graves' hyperthyroidism and ophthalmopathy. Overall study context: It was at initial diagnosis, before any treatment, that peripheral blood was collected. Notes on the study in general: Most thyroid clonotypes expanded above 0.001 were also detected in blood. Model-based prediction identified ophthalmopathy a median 6.5 months prior to its onset.

The CDR3 is 10 amino acids. The V end was cut by 9 bases, the J end by 15 bases, with 14 bases between. CDR1 and CDR2 (germline): LNHNV, YYDKDF (reference sequence). This clonotype came up a few times. Its antigen is unidentified. An approximately 10 ml volume of fresh peripheral blood provided the PBMCs. Amplified regions were TCR beta CDR3 sequences from RNA transcripts. First-round RT-PCR with HTBI primers amplified the TCR CDR3 region. TCRdb reanalysed the multiplex PCR reads using MiXCR and keeps one entry per CDR3 protein. The sample lists 150,000 or so distinct CDR3 sequences; about 20% were seen once.

The material sequenced was blood. The source is a woman between 45 and 60 years old with Graves' hyperthyroidism that later progressed to Graves' ophthalmopathy. This chain connects TRBV15 to TRBJ2-2; possibly TRBD1 or TRBD2 for D (5 bases each). The DNA for the CDR3 is TGTGCCACGGGGACGGGACGAGTGTTTTTT. Protein product: CATGTGRVFF.